This passage covers 10 T cell receptor beta chains from one sample sequenced in a study of regulatory T cells in long-lasting Graves disease. Sequencing libraries for TCR beta were prepared with iRepertoire HTBI primers and Arm-PCR of CDR3 regions. Using its own MiXCR run on the multiplex PCR reads, TCRdb lists one record per CDR3 protein. The sample lists 350,000 to 450,000 distinct CDR3 sequences; 15% were seen once. Regarding time point: newly diagnosed GD, antithyroid drugs for less than 3 months. Preparation of the TCR library used RNA extracted from PBMCs. This sample was also put to use in a study of T cells in Graves' hyperthyroidism and ophthalmopathy.

The specimen was peripheral blood mononuclear cells (PBMCs), collected at new diagnosis, from a patient treated with antithyroid drugs. All receptors come from a woman aged 25 to 39 with Graves disease.

Ten or more counts support this clonotype. The chain is built from TRBV7-9 and TRBJ2-7; 10 nucleotides align to TRBD1. This CDR3 region has 14 residues. J gave up 6 bases and V 5 bases, and 7 bases lay outside the gene matches. Germline lookup yields CDR1 SEHNR and CDR2 FQNEAQ (reference sequence). As DNA, the CDR3 is TGTGCCAGCAGCCACCGGGACAGGGGTTCCGAGCAGTACTTC. Translated, it gives CASSHRDRGSEQYF.

On this clonotype itself: A much larger clone sits a single nucleotide away, making a read error possible. The rearrangement links TRBV18 to TRBJ2-1; 9 nucleotides align to TRBD2. V trimming: 2 bases; J trimming: 10 bases; junction bases outside the gene matches: 9. The V gene's germline CDR1 is KGHSH and CDR2 LQKENI. This CDR3 comprises 15 residues. Here the CDR3 reads CASSPSAGGAYEQFF. CDR3 coding DNA: TGTGCCAGCTCACCAAGTGCGGGAGGGGCTTACGAGCAGTTCTTC.

With respect to this clonotype: A much larger clone is a single base away; this may be a read error. This chain joins TRBV11-3 and TRBJ2-3, with TRBD2 matching 10 bases. Matching the DNA end better, TRBJ2-5 makes the J call doubtful. The CDR3 is made up of 17 amino acids. Germline lookup yields CDR1 SGHNT and CDR2 YENEEA. CDR3 amino acids: CASSLDTKRAGLASQYF. The CDR3 bases are TGTGCCAGCAGCTTAGACACCAAGCGCGCGGGACTAGCGAGCCAGTACTTC.

The chain couples TRBV4-1 to TRBJ1-5; TRBD1 matches at 7 bases. Germline loops: CDR1 MGHRA, CDR2 YSYEKL. With 0 bases clipped from V and 4 bases from J, the junction kept 3 bases outside the gene matches. The length of the CDR3 is 15 residues. The CDR3, as DNA: TGCGCCAGCAGCCAAGAAGGGACAGAAAATCAGCCCCAGCATTTT. Amino acids: CASSQEGTENQPQHF.

This clonotype was recorded many times. The chain recombines TRBV12-3 or TRBV12-4 with TRBJ2-7; D might be TRBD2 (5 bases). The CDR3 runs to 15 residues. The ends were cut back, 5 bases at V and 2 bases at J, with 16 bases in the middle. CDR3: CASSPGWVSAYEQYF. DNA of the CDR3: TGTGCCAGCAGTCCGGGGTGGGTCTCTGCCTACGAGCAGTACTTC.

This clonotype was detected only a few times. J is TRBJ1-1 and V is TRBV9; no definite D call. Germline CDR1 SGDLS, CDR2 YYNGEE. The V gene lost 1 base and the J gene lost 5 bases, with 3 bases spanning the gap. The CDR3 contains 11 residues. This chain's CDR3 is CASSVQTEAFF. In DNA, the CDR3 is TGTGCCAGCAGCGTACAAACTGAAGCTTTCTTT.

This clonotype came up many times. J is TRBJ1-4 and V is TRBV18; no clear D. CDR3 size: 11 residues. In germline, CDR1 is KGHSH, CDR2 LQKENI. V was trimmed by 6 bases and J by 6 bases, leaving 5 bases between them. The CDR3 region has the DNA TGTGCCAGCTCTCCTGATGAAAAACTGTTTTTT. Translated, it gives CASSPDEKLFF.

This clonotype has at least ten counts. For the CDR3, the DNA is TGTGCCACCAGTGATTTGGGTCTAGGTGTAGAGACCCAGTACTTC. Its translation is CATSDLGLGVETQYF. The rearrangement joins TRBV24-1 to TRBJ2-5; D gene ambiguous. CDR1 KGHDR and CDR2 SFDVKD come from the germline V gene. V was pared by 0 bases and J by 4 bases, with 11 bases between. CDR3 size: 15 residues.

This clonotype was counted ten times or more. As DNA, the CDR3 is TGTGCCAGCACCAGACTAGCGGACAGCACAGATACGCAGTATTTT. Its protein product is CASTRLADSTDTQYF. The V gene is TRBV27, the J gene TRBJ2-3, with 9 bases lining up with TRBD2. The CDR3 contains 15 residues. V shed 7 bases and J 0 bases; nucleotides not matched to a gene: 5. Germline CDR1 is MNHEY and CDR2 is SMNVEV (reference sequence).

There are a few counts of this clonotype. Germline is not matched at one junction end, which may reflect a read error. V gene TRBV28 combines with J gene TRBJ2-1; D is uncertain. CDR3 length equals 15 residues. Germline loops: CDR1 MDHEN, CDR2 SYDVKM. CDR3 region: CASSFLGNKYNKQFF. The CDR3 DNA follows: TGTGCCAGCAGTTTCCTCGGCAATAAATACAATAAGCAGTTCTTC.